The clone carrying this T cell receptor beta chain was observed many times. The entry originates in a study of patients with pleural tuberculosis. TCRdb redid the calling of the reads with MiXCR, one entry per CDR3 protein. The sample consists of around 49,000 distinct CDR3 sequences, approximately 7.5% of them appearing once. The TCR was taken from a human donor with pleural tuberculosis.

This CDR3 reads CSARHQLNTEAFF. CDR3 sequence (DNA): TGCAGTGCCAGGCATCAGTTGAACACTGAAGCTTTCTTT. This chain links TRBV20-1 with TRBJ1-1; the D is unclear. V gave up 6 bases and J gave up 0 bases, with 11 bases separating them. Germline CDR1 reads DFQATT; CDR2 reads SNEGSKA (reference sequence). The CDR3 loop spans 13 amino acids.